Listed below are T cell receptor beta chains from one sample, sequenced in a study of blood T cell repertoires in COVID-19. Profiled with immunoSEQ multiplex PCR; TCRdb holds only in-frame clones, not every one. The sample holds about 60,000 clones, 55% to 75% seen once. The sequenced material came from peripheral blood. Receptors originate from a woman between 65 and 79 years old with COVID-19, enrolled during active disease. Each CDR3 is given with its conserved first and last residue. D genes are given only for firm matches. Size is stated for part of the rows, as once, few or many counts, or as a class when the clone is expanded.

D gene | clone size | J gene | V gene | CDR3 protein | CDR3 DNA
. | . | TRBJ1-1 | TRBV3-1/TRBV3-2 | CASSQVGGSAEAFF | TGTGCCAGCAGCCAAGTAGGGGGTAGCGCTGAAGCTTTCTTT
. | . | TRBJ2-5 | TRBV7-3 | CASSLYGGDTQETQYF | TGTGCCAGCAGCTTATATGGGGGGGACACCCAAGAGACCCAGTACTTC
TRBD2 | few | TRBJ2-1 | TRBV5-6 | CASSWGAGGGNEQFF | TGTGCCAGCAGCTGGGGAGCGGGAGGAGGGAATGAGCAGTTCTTC
TRBD1 | . | TRBJ2-3 | TRBV5-1 | CASSLVGTASTDTQYF | TGCGCCAGCAGCTTAGTGGGGACAGCTAGCACAGATACGCAGTATTTT
. | . | TRBJ1-3 | TRBV2 | CASTSSTLSSGNTIYF | TGTGCCAGCACTTCCTCGACACTGAGCTCTGGAAACACCATATATTTT
. | . | TRBJ2-3 | TRBV7-2 | CASSARVGADTQYF | TGTGCCAGCAGCGCCAGAGTTGGGGCCGATACGCAGTATTTT
TRBD1 | few | TRBJ2-3 | TRBV29-1 | CSVEGHRGRTDTQYF | TGCAGCGTTGAAGGGCACAGGGGGCGCACAGATACGCAGTATTTT
TRBD2 | . | TRBJ2-5 | TRBV7-2 | CASQRGASGRQETQYF | TGTGCCAGCCAGCGGGGGGCTAGCGGGAGACAAGAGACCCAGTACTTC
TRBD2 | few | TRBJ2-7 | TRBV18 | CASSPRRGAGGAYEQYF | TGTGCCAGCTCACCACGGAGAGGAGCGGGGGGGGCCTACGAGCAGTACTTC
TRBD1 | . | TRBJ1-4 | TRBV11-2 | CASSFTQGQGSEKLFF | TGTGCCAGCAGTTTTACGCAGGGACAGGGAAGCGAAAAACTGTTTTTT
TRBD1 | . | TRBJ2-4 | TRBV2 | CASRQGLAKNIQYF | TGTGCCAGCCGACAGGGGTTAGCCAAAAACATTCAGTACTTC
. | . | TRBJ1-2 | TRBV6-2/TRBV6-3 | CASSYGAYGYTF | TGTGCCAGCAGTTACGGGGCCTATGGCTACACCTTC
TRBD1 | . | TRBJ2-2 | TRBV4-3 | CASSHGTGAGELFF | TGCGCCAGCAGCCACGGGACAGGGGCCGGGGAGCTGTTTTTT
TRBD1 | . | TRBJ1-6 | TRBV27 | CASSLGQGNSPLHF | TGTGCCAGCAGTCTCGGACAGGGGAATTCACCCCTCCACTTT
TRBD2 | . | TRBJ2-6 | TRBV6-2/TRBV6-3 | CASSYSGGAGANVLTF | TGTGCCAGCAGTTACTCGGGGGGGGCTGGGGCCAACGTCCTGACTTTC
. | . | TRBJ1-2 | TRBV5-6 | CASSLVHRQAYGYTF | TGTGCCAGCAGCTTGGTCCACAGGCAGGCCTATGGCTACACCTTC
. | . | TRBJ2-1 | TRBV18 | CASSPGSRSYNEQFF | TGTGCCAGCTCACCAGGCTCCCGCTCCTACAATGAGCAGTTCTTC
. | . | TRBJ1-1 | TRBV7-9 | CASSLGGVGGTEAFF | TGTGCCAGCAGCTTAGGAGGCGTGGGGGGCACTGAAGCTTTCTTT
. | . | TRBJ1-1 | TRBV6-5 | CASRRWESTEAFF | TGTGCCAGCCGCAGGTGGGAGTCTACGGAAGCTTTCTTT
. | . | TRBJ1-6 | TRBV7-9 | CASSSQGTHSPLHF | TGTGCCAGCAGCTCGCAGGGGACGCATTCACCCCTCCACTTT
. | . | TRBJ1-1 | TRBV11-3 | CASSLRVAEAFF | TGTGCCAGCAGCCTCAGGGTTGCTGAAGCTTTCTTT
TRBD1 | . | TRBJ2-5 | TRBV5-1 | CASSPGQGETQYF | TGCGCCAGCAGCCCGGGACAGGGTGAGACCCAGTACTTC
TRBD1 | . | TRBJ1-4 | TRBV3-1/TRBV3-2 | CASSQGERQGNEKLFF | TGTGCCAGCAGCCAAGGGGAGCGACAGGGGAATGAAAAACTGTTTTTT
. | . | TRBJ1-1 | TRBV29-1 | CSGIKVRGTEAFF | TGCAGCGGCATAAAGGTCCGGGGTACTGAAGCTTTCTTT
. | . | TRBJ2-3 | TRBV19 | CASTPGQQGDTQYF | TGTGCCAGTACCCCAGGGCAGCAGGGAGATACGCAGTATTTT
TRBD1 | . | TRBJ2-7 | TRBV5-1 | CASSPGPTGGIQYF | TGCGCCAGCAGCCCCGGTCCGACAGGGGGCATCCAGTACTTC
. | . | TRBJ2-2 | TRBV19 | CASRTGVTGELFF | TGTGCCAGTAGGACGGGGGTCACCGGGGAGCTGTTTTTT
. | . | TRBJ1-4 | TRBV3-1/TRBV3-2 | CASSQDPGTKRNEKLFF | TGTGCCAGCAGCCAAGATCCGGGGACAAAGAGGAATGAAAAACTGTTTTTT
. | many | TRBJ2-3 | TRBV7-3 | CASSLIHGDNTQYF | TGTGCCAGCAGCTTAATTCACGGGGACAATACGCAGTATTTT
. | . | TRBJ2-5 | TRBV12-3/TRBV12-4 | CASRLEERETQYF | TGTGCCAGCAGACTTGAGGAACGAGAGACCCAGTACTTC
. | . | TRBJ1-5 | TRBV9 | CASSVGAGNNQPQHF | TGTGCCAGCAGCGTAGGTGCGGGAAACAATCAGCCCCAGCATTTT
. | . | TRBJ1-6 | TRBV4-2 | CASSQVGGPNSPLHF | TGTGCCAGCAGCCAAGTGGGGGGGCCCAATTCACCCCTCCACTTT
TRBD1 | . | TRBJ1-3 | TRBV2 | CASRIDRGPGNTIYF | TGTGCCAGCAGGATTGACAGGGGACCTGGAAACACCATATATTTT
TRBD1 | . | TRBJ1-1 | TRBV6-6 | CASSTRGTGNTEAFF | TGTGCCAGCAGTACCAGAGGGACAGGCAACACTGAAGCTTTCTTT
TRBD1 | . | TRBJ1-5 | TRBV9 | CASSAGGMEPQHF | TGTGCCAGCAGCGCAGGGGGCATGGAGCCCCAGCATTTT
TRBD1 | . | TRBJ2-3 | TRBV9 | CASSPAGTGIADTQYF | TGTGCCAGCAGCCCCGCCGGGACAGGGATCGCAGATACGCAGTATTTT
TRBD1 | . | TRBJ1-2 | TRBV2 | CASSDRAPGQGLYGYTF | TGTGCCAGCAGTGATCGAGCCCCGGGACAGGGCCTGTATGGCTACACCTTC
. | . | TRBJ2-2 | TRBV11-2 | CASSRVGGDTGELFF | TGTGCCAGCAGCCGAGTGGGGGGAGACACCGGGGAGCTGTTTTTT
. | once | TRBJ1-1 | TRBV3-1/TRBV3-2 | CASSRTSNTEAFF | TGTGCCAGCAGCCGAACTAGTAACACTGAAGCTTTCTTT
TRBD1 | . | TRBJ2-1 | TRBV2 | CASSEQGADEQFF | TGTGCCAGCAGTGAACAGGGGGCGGATGAGCAGTTCTTC
. | . | TRBJ1-5 | TRBV2 | CASSEARGIGGNQPQHF | TGTGCCAGCAGTGAAGCGCGAGGAATCGGCGGCAATCAGCCCCAGCATTTT
TRBD2 | . | TRBJ2-1 | TRBV4-3 | CASSPRPQGSGGWNEQFF | TGCGCCAGCAGCCCACGCCCGCAAGGTAGCGGGGGGTGGAATGAGCAGTTCTTC
. | . | TRBJ2-3 | TRBV9 | CASSGGGGGTTDTQYF | TGTGCCAGCAGCGGGGGAGGAGGCGGGACGACAGATACGCAGTATTTT
. | . | TRBJ1-1 | TRBV3-1/TRBV3-2 | CASSPPSVNTEAFF | TGTGCCAGCAGCCCTCCCTCAGTGAACACTGAAGCTTTCTTT
TRBD1 | . | TRBJ1-3 | TRBV4-1 | CASSQTTGEENTIYF | TGCGCCAGCAGCCAAACCACAGGGGAAGAAAACACCATATATTTT
. | once | TRBJ1-1 | TRBV4-2 | CASSQGGGTRTEAFF | TGTGCCAGCAGCCAGGGTGGGGGGACGAGGACTGAAGCTTTCTTT